This TCR beta chain was found in a study of blood T cell repertoires in COVID-19. CDR1 LGHNT and CDR2 FRNRAP come from the germline V gene. J was trimmed by 5 bases and V by 5 bases; bases with no gene match: 5. CDR3 length: 15 residues. The protocol was immunoSEQ multiplex PCR, while the TCRdb copy is restricted to in-frame clones and leaves out a portion. The sample gives approximately 80,000 clones, roughly 91% of which show up once; 0.95% to 1.3% is in the top ten. The V and J genes are TRBV12-5 and TRBJ2-2; 10 nucleotides agree with TRBD1. The sequencing sample was made of peripheral blood. The source of this sequence is a woman between 50 and 59 years old in a cohort sampled during active COVID-19. The CDR3 DNA reads TGTGCTAGTGGTCCCGGGACAGGGGCTACCGGGGAGCTGTTTTTT. Translated: CASGPGTGATGELFF.